This TCR beta chain was obtained from a study of T-cell reconstitution after alpha-beta-depleted transplantation in children. Study-wide results and limits: Roughly two months post-transplant, alpha-beta T cells reportedly originated from several hundred graft clones that had expanded. Hyperexpanded clones declined; after one year, newly produced T cells mostly supplied diversity.

For TCRbeta, the library was prepared with unique molecular identifiers. TCRdb passed the PCR reads through MiXCR, listing each CDR3 protein once. Seen here are fewer than 750,000 distinct CDR3 sequences, under 30% observed once, and the top ten hold around an eighth. Comments on this clonotype: Antigen: not known.

This material consisted of PBMCs, mostly from graft donor cells, taken 360 days after TCRalphabeta/CD19-depleted stem cell transplant. The source of this sequence is a boy in the first two years of life who had a stem cell transplant for acute myeloid leukemia, so the T cells may come from the graft donor.

This CDR3 is CASSFSSGAEQYV. In nucleotides, the CDR3 is TGTGCCAGCAGCTTTTCTAGCGGGGCTGAGCAGTACGTC. The chain employs TRBV7-2 and TRBJ2-7, with 9 nucleotides matching TRBD2. Germline values: CDR1 SGHTA, CDR2 FQGNSA. The V segment lost 3 bases and the J segment 7 bases; nucleotides outside the gene matches: 4. CDR3 size: 13 residues.